Reported below is one T cell receptor beta chain. Its antigen remains undetermined. A read error may produce the germline difference seen at one junction end. Library construction relied on UMI-ligation and nested PCR. To cover both TRBC1 and TRBC2, the beta constant-region primer consisted of an equimolar mix of two oligonucleotides. A single-stranded oligonucleotide bearing the SP2 primer plus a 12-nucleotide UMI was ligated onto the 3' end of the cDNA by T4 RNA ligase 1. The ligated cDNA went through four rounds of PCR with nested alpha and beta constant-region primers together with the SP2 primer. Incubation of the ligation reaction lasted roughly 19-24 hours at 16 degrees C. To avoid over-amplification, PCR2 was usually performed as a SYBR Green qPCR and halted once a predetermined threshold was reached. Every purification after the first one was done using Agencourt AMPure XP magnetic beads. Libraries were quantified by Qubit and checked on a TapeStation, where a main peak was expected near 650 bp. The pooled libraries were sequenced on an Illumina MiSeq using v2 2x251 paired-end kits, which usually yielded about 0.95-2.1 million reads per sample. Libraries were pooled at approximately 4 nM per sample, and roughly 5-8% PhiX was added to improve cluster recognition. Regarding the original processing steps: FASTQ reads processed by Demultiplexor were assigned V and J genes by Decombinator through tag matching that tolerated a single base-pair mismatch. By using UMIs, Collapsinator corrected both sequencing errors and the frequency errors caused by PCR heterogeneity. CDR3Translator translated TCRs and extracted CDR3s from the conserved cysteine to the FGXG phenylalanine, flagging non-productive sequences. Gini, Shannon entropy and inverse Simpson indices were calculated on repertoires subsampled to equal numbers of UMI-defined TCRs. Clonotype abundance distributions were fitted to a power law by maximum likelihood within the linear range. For one naive CD8 sample, the pipeline and MIGEC produced similar UMI counts, unique TCR numbers and clonal distributions. One analysis removed from the naive repertoire any naive TCRs that were also present in any memory subset from the same donor. The repertoires were searched for about 7,000 CMV-associated CDR3 sequences that had been compiled from VDJdb and a published dataset. TCRdb trimmed the raw reads at Q25, called clones with MiXCR and kept productive beta chains. Identical CDR3 proteins give one entry, which carries the most common genes and DNA. The V and J calls come from TCRdb's annotation, not from the publication. Present in this sample are roughly 140,000 distinct CDR3 sequences, more than 15% of which were seen just once. Roughly 0.13% of the sample is in the top ten clones.

This record belongs to a study of naive and memory T cell subsets (dated by TCRdb to about 2017). Study-level background: Sorted naive and memory T cell subsets from peripheral blood were analyzed in the study using a UMI-based, open-source pipeline for TCR alpha and beta sequencing. Complete agreement was observed between the functional CMV T cell responses and the IgG serology results. RNA was DNase-treated and reverse transcribed with TCR constant-region primers, mostly using SuperScript III. The investigation overall reported the following: In both CD4 and CD8 cells, going from naive through CM, EM and EMRA, the Gini index went up while Shannon and inverse Simpson diversity went down. The abundance of TCRs followed a power law with an exponent that differed between naive and memory subsets yet stayed consistent across the three individuals. After error correction, only a single occurrence was seen for over 95% of naive TCR sequences, so much steeper abundance distributions were produced than in memory subsets. RNA-based TCR counts may be influenced by expression changes linked to T cell activation and differentiation. A few larger clonotypes were present in naive repertoires, particularly the CD8 repertoires, and these clonotypes were possibly memory cells re-expressing CD45RA. The repertoire findings for the naive and memory subsets could not be validated, as no ground truth was available. A clonotype was defined as a single alpha or beta chain sequence rather than as a paired alpha/beta receptor.

Including cysteine and phenylalanine, the CDR3 has 13 amino acids. Of all the DNA, just the CDR3 is kept, 39 bases in frame from base 1. Sequences ENHRY (CDR1) and SYGVKD (CDR2) are obtained from the germline V gene. From the second PCR step on, the TCR alpha and beta chain libraries were amplified in separate reactions. Donor CMV status was determined by IFNgamma production from CD4+ T cells after overnight stimulation of fresh PBMCs with CMV viral lysate. CD4 T cells were positively selected with Miltenyi beads, followed by positive selection of CD8 T cells from the CD4-negative fraction. Cells stained for CD3, CD4, CD8, CD45RA, CD27 and a live/dead dye were sorted on a BD Aria II into four subsets by CD45RA and CD27. Blood was obtained from a few healthy volunteers, and the blood from each volunteer was fractionated into CD4 and CD8 T cells and subsequently into four differentiation subsets. Roughly 120 ml of peripheral blood was collected from each donor, and PBMC were isolated from the blood using Ficoll-Paque PLUS density-gradient centrifugation. Sorted cells were lysed in RLT buffer, after which RNA was extracted using a Qiagen RNeasy kit and stored at -80 degrees C.

The source is a human donor in good health. In this chain, TRBV10-3 is recombined with TRBJ1-5, and perhaps TRBD1 as D gene, on 6 matching bases. The material sequenced was naive CD4+ T cells from blood. The intended sense of this specimen's cell subset or site label: naive T cells, CD45RA high CD27+. In nucleotide form, the sequence is TGTGCCATCAGCGGGGGGCAGAATCAGCCCCAGAATTTT. It codes for CAISGGQNQPQNF.